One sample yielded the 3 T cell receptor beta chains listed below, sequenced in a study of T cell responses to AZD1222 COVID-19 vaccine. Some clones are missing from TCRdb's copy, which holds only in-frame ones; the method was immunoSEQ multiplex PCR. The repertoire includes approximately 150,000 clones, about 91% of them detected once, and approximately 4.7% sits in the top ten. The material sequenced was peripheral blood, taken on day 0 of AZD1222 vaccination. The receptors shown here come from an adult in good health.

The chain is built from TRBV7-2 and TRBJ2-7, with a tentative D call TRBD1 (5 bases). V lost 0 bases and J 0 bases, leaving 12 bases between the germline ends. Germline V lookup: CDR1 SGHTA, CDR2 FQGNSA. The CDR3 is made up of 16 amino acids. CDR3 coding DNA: TGTGCCAGCAGCTTAGCGGAGACAGTGAGCTCCTACGAGCAGTACTTC. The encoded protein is CASSLAETVSSYEQYF. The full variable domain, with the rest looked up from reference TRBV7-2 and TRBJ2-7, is GAGVSQSPSNKVTEKGKDVELRCDPISGHTALYWYRQSLGQGLEFLIYFQGNSAPDKSGLPSDRFSAERTGGSVSTLTIQRTQQEDSAVYLCASSLAETVSSYEQYFGPGTRLTVT.

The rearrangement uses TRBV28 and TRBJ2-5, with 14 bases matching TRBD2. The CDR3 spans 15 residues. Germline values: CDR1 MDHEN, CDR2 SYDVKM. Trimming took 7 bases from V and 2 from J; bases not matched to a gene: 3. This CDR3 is CASMTSGRGQETQYF. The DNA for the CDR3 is TGTGCCAGCATGACTAGCGGGAGGGGTCAAGAGACCCAGTACTTC. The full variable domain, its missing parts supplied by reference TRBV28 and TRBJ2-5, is DVKVTQSSRYLVKRTGEKVFLECVQDMDHENMFWYRQDPGLGLRLIYFSYDVKMKEKGDIPEGYSVSREKKERFSLILESASTNQTSMYLCASMTSGRGQETQYFGPGTRLLVL.

The CDR3 DNA is TGTGCCAGCAGCTTAATGGGAGGTATTCCTGGGGCCAACGTCCTGACTTTC. The encoded protein is CASSLMGGIPGANVLTF. The V call is TRBV7-3, the J call TRBJ2-6, with D maybe TRBD2 (6 bases). The CDR3 is 17 residues long. Germline V gene lookup returns CDR1 SGHTA and CDR2 FQGTGA. The V and J ends lost 1 base and 2 bases respectively, with 12 bases between them.